Shown below are 4 T cell receptor beta chains from a single sample sequenced in a study of T cells in Graves' hyperthyroidism and ophthalmopathy. TCR beta CDR3 regions were amplified from RNA. HTBI primers were used for first-round RT-PCR of the TCR CDR3. TCRdb ran MiXCR on the multiplex PCR reads and lists one entry per CDR3 protein. Of a few hundred thousand distinct CDR3 sequences listed, approximately 15% are singletons. The sequenced material came from blood. Every receptor here comes from a woman between 18 and 29 years old with Graves' hyperthyroidism that later progressed to Graves' ophthalmopathy.

This clonotype was counted many times. The CDR3 DNA reads as TGCAGTGCTTCCCTGTTGGGACAGGGGGCCACGTCTGATCAGCCCCAGCATTTT. Translated: CSASLLGQGATSDQPQHF. This chain links TRBV20-1 with TRBJ1-5; 12 nucleotides match TRBD1. The CDR3 extends over 18 amino acids. Trimming removed 5 bases from V and 5 bases from J; junction bases left unmatched: 16. Germline CDR1 is DFQATT and CDR2 is SNEGSKA (reference sequence).

This clonotype was seen at least ten times. The J gene is TRBJ2-1, the V gene TRBV3-1; tentative D call: TRBD2 (5 bases). This CDR3 has 16 residues. Trimming removed 5 bases from V and 5 bases from J, with 19 bases in between. Germline values: CDR1 LGHDT, CDR2 YNNKEL (reference sequence). In DNA form, the CDR3 reads TGTGCCAGCAGCTTCGGCGGGCTAGCACGCGACAATGAGCAGTTCTTC. As protein: CASSFGGLARDNEQFF.

The chain combines TRBV6-5 with TRBJ2-1, with a possible D match to TRBD1 (5 bases). The V and J ends lost 2 bases and 0 bases respectively, with 8 bases between them. This CDR3 is built from 15 residues. Germline CDR1 is MNHEY and CDR2 is SVGAGI. The CDR3 reads CASSYGAVSYNEQFF. The CDR3 bases are TGTGCCAGCAGTTACGGGGCTGTCTCCTACAATGAGCAGTTCTTC.

The chain carries TRBV12-3 or TRBV12-4 and TRBJ1-4; 7 nucleotides line up with TRBD1. V lost 6 bases and J lost 4; bases outside the gene matches: 5. This CDR3 is built from 14 residues. The CDR3, as DNA: TGTGCCAGCAGCCTGGGACAGAGTAATGAAAAACTGTTTTTT. Its protein product is CASSLGQSNEKLFF.